The clone carrying this T cell receptor (beta chain) showed up just a few times. The sample originates from a study of human T cells and chemical hapten exposure. In the study overall: It was small differences in pooled library volume that mainly caused per-sample TCR yields to vary.

Time point described: healthy volunteer bleed at 2 weeks. Someone pulled total RNA out of unfractionated whole blood. Library preparation tagged each individual cDNA molecule with a unique molecular identifier. TCRdb analysed the RACE reads with MiXCR anew, one entry per CDR3 protein. Of about 45,000 distinct CDR3 sequences listed, less than 4.5% are singletons. Germline lookup yields CDR1 SEHNR and CDR2 FQNEAQ (reference sequence). Trimming took off 2 bases at V and 3 bases at J, with 9 bases between the two ends. The CDR3 sequence is 14 residues long. Sequencing input: whole blood. The clonotype comes from a human donor in good health. Some clones in this sample may be carry-over from other donors' samples. V gene TRBV7-9 combines with J gene TRBJ2-3; possibly TRBD2 for D (6 bases). CDR3 DNA: TGTGCCAGCAGCTTAAGAGGAGGGACAGATACGCAGTATTTT. It specifies CASSLRGGTDTQYF.